Each of the 23 T cell receptor beta chains below was sequenced from the same sample in a study of blood T cell repertoires in COVID-19. Clones were sequenced by immunoSEQ multiplex PCR, and TCRdb holds only the in-frame ones, with some missing. This sample has some 100,000 clones, with around 90% found just once. Sequencing was carried out using peripheral blood. Receptors originate from a man in his 70s with acute or convalescent COVID-19.

CDR3: CAISGSSGNYEQYF. The DNA of the CDR3 is TGTGCCATCAGTGGGTCTAGCGGAAACTACGAGCAGTACTTC. This rearrangement joins TRBV10-3 to TRBJ2-7, with TRBD2 matching over 7 bases. Per germline, CDR1 ENHRY and CDR2 SYGVKD. Germline trimming cut 4 bases from V and 3 bases from J; bases unmatched to any gene: 6. The CDR3 spans 14 residues.

The genes are TRBV27 and TRBJ2-7, with 8 bases that match TRBD1. With 4 bases clipped from V and 2 bases from J, the junction kept 13 bases outside the gene matches. In germline, CDR1 is MNHEY, CDR2 SMNVEV (reference sequence). This CDR3 is built from 17 residues. The DNA of the CDR3 is TGTGCCAGCAGTTCCCGCCTTCGACAGGGGAAGACCTACGAGCAGTACTTC. The encoded protein is CASSSRLRQGKTYEQYF.

This chain links TRBV30 with TRBJ2-3; 11 bases are a match to TRBD2. The V gene end was trimmed by 7 bases and the J gene end by 0 bases; junction bases not matched to a gene: 9. Germline loops: CDR1 GTSNPN, CDR2 SVGIG (reference sequence). This CDR3 is built from 16 residues. CDR3 coding DNA: TGTGCCTATATAGCGGGGGGGCGTCCTAGCACAGATACGCAGTATTTT. It encodes CAYIAGGRPSTDTQYF.

In DNA form, the CDR3 reads TGTGCCAGCAGGGCACAGGGGCCCAATCAGCCCCAGCATTTT. Protein product: CASRAQGPNQPQHF. This sequence joins TRBV28 and TRBJ1-5, with 7 bases matching TRBD1. The CDR3 has 14 amino acids. Germline CDR1 is MDHEN and CDR2 is SYDVKM. The trim removed 6 bases at V and 3 bases at J, leaving 5 bases unmatched.

As regards this clone: Different DNA sequences within this sample yield the same CDR3. The chain employs TRBV4-1 and TRBJ2-1; 11 positions agree with TRBD2. The V segment lost 5 bases and the J segment 3 bases; nucleotides outside the gene matches: 3. This CDR3 has 15 residues. Germline CDR1 is MGHRA and CDR2 is YSYEKL. The CDR3 spells CASSKTSGDYNEQFF. CDR3 sequence (DNA): TGCGCCAGCAGCAAGACTAGCGGGGACTACAATGAGCAGTTCTTC.

V usage is TRBV18 and J usage is TRBJ1-1; no firm D call. Germline loops: CDR1 KGHSH, CDR2 LQKENI. This CDR3 region has 15 residues. Trimming cost V 4 bases and J 0 bases, with 12 bases left between them. The CDR3 protein is CASSRTRELNTEAFF. The CDR3 coding sequence is TGTGCCAGCTCACGGACCCGGGAGTTGAACACTGAAGCTTTCTTT.

This chain joins TRBV6-5 and TRBJ1-2; TRBD1 agrees at 9 bases. The CDR3 has 13 residues. Per germline, CDR1 MNHEY and CDR2 SVGAGI. After removal of 5 bases from V and 8 bases from J, the junction contained 6 bases not matched to a gene. The chain's CDR3 is CASSRDRVGGYTF. CDR3 DNA sequence: TGTGCCAGCAGTCGGGACAGGGTAGGCGGCTACACCTTC.

V is TRBV7-2 and J is TRBJ2-1; 8 bases are shared with TRBD2. CDR3 length: 16 residues. J gave up 1 base and V 1 base, and 3 bases lay outside the gene matches. Germline-derived CDR1 and CDR2 are SGHTA and FQGNSA. The CDR3 reads CASSLEAGVSYNEQFF. The CDR3 DNA follows: TGTGCCAGCAGCTTAGAAGCGGGAGTATCCTACAATGAGCAGTTCTTC.

This chain links TRBV9 with TRBJ2-5, with TRBD2 matching over 8 bases. This CDR3 is built from 14 residues. From germline, CDR1 is SGDLS and CDR2 YYNGEE. V shed 4 bases, J shed 5 bases, and the junction held 7 bases outside the gene matches. This CDR3 reads CASSPGGGSETQYF. For the CDR3, the DNA is TGTGCCAGCAGCCCGGGAGGGGGTAGCGAGACCCAGTACTTC. Looking up the rest from reference TRBV9 and TRBJ2-5 gives the full variable domain: DSGVTQTPKHLITATGQRVTLRCSPRSGDLSVYWYQQSLDQGLQFLIQYYNGEERAKGNILERFSAQQFPDLHSELNLSSLELGDSALYFCASSPGGGSETQYFGPGTRLLVL.

CDR3 amino acids: CASSHTDTQYF. CDR3 nucleotides: TGTGCCAGCAGTCACACAGATACGCAGTATTTT. V usage is TRBV28 and J usage is TRBJ2-3; the D is unclear. Germline V gives CDR1 MDHEN, CDR2 SYDVKM. CDR3 length equals 11 residues. V gave up 5 bases and J gave up 2 bases, with 2 bases separating them.

The chain is built from TRBV5-1 and TRBJ2-1; tentative D call: TRBD2 (6 bases). Trimming removed 4 bases from V and 6 bases from J, with 14 bases in between. Germline CDR1 SGHRS, CDR2 YFSETQ. The CDR3 is 14 residues long. The CDR3: CASSPRASVNEQFF. The CDR3 nucleotides are TGCGCCAGCAGCCCCCGGGCTAGCGTCAATGAGCAGTTCTTC.

The CDR3 spells CATSVMTGSYNEQFF. In DNA, the CDR3 is TGTGCCACCAGTGTCATGACGGGCTCCTACAATGAGCAGTTCTTC. The chain recombines TRBV24-1 with TRBJ2-1; D is uncertain. The CDR3 sequence is 15 residues long. Germline values: CDR1 KGHDR, CDR2 SFDVKD. The V gene lost 5 bases and the J gene lost 0 bases, with 10 bases spanning the gap.

This chain uses TRBV5-1 with TRBJ2-4; D is possibly TRBD1 (6 bases). With 4 bases removed from V and 2 bases from J, the gap between germline ends came to 10 bases. Germline V gene sequence: CDR1 SGHRS, CDR2 YFSETQ. The CDR3 sequence is 14 residues long. CDR3 loop: CASSGTGTKNIQYF. The CDR3 DNA reads TGCGCCAGCAGCGGTACAGGGACCAAAAACATTCAGTACTTC.

The rearrangement uses TRBV5-6 and TRBJ1-1; a weak D match, TRBD1 (5 bases). The V end lost 4 bases, the J end lost 2 bases, and 12 bases lay between the germline ends. This CDR3 comprises 14 residues. Germline assignment: CDR1 SGHDT and CDR2 YYEEEE. This chain's CDR3 is CASSRDSFNTEAFF. The CDR3, as DNA: TGTGCCAGCAGCCGGGACTCCTTTAACACTGAAGCTTTCTTT.

The rearrangement links TRBV9 to TRBJ1-1; no clear D. This CDR3 region has 13 residues. Trimming cost V 0 bases and J 8 bases, with 11 bases left between them. Germline CDR1 is SGDLS and CDR2 is YYNGEE. This CDR3 reads CASSVAMSGEAFF. In nucleotides, the CDR3 is TGTGCCAGCAGCGTAGCGATGTCCGGGGAAGCTTTCTTT.

This chain connects TRBV4-1 to TRBJ2-1, with 7 bases fitting TRBD1. In germline, CDR1 is MGHRA, CDR2 YSYEKL. The CDR3 sequence is 17 residues long. The junction had 7 bases not matched to a gene; V was cut back by 2 bases and J by 0 bases. The CDR3 spells CASSQRQGPSSYNEQFF. The CDR3, as DNA: TGCGCCAGCAGCCAACGACAGGGCCCGAGCTCCTACAATGAGCAGTTCTTC.

The chain carries TRBV18 and TRBJ2-1, with 9 bases matching TRBD2. The germline gives CDR1 KGHSH, CDR2 LQKENI. Unmatched junction bases numbered 8, after V lost 2 bases and J lost 9 bases. This CDR3 has 15 residues. CDR3 DNA: TGTGCCAGCTCACCATCCGGGACTAGCTTCGTTGAGCAGTTCTTC. It specifies CASSPSGTSFVEQFF.

The genes are TRBV18 and TRBJ1-2, with D unresolved. Trimming left V 3 bases short and J 5 bases short, with 13 bases between. There are 14 residues in the CDR3. Per the germline V gene, CDR1 is KGHSH and CDR2 is LQKENI. CDR3 DNA: TGTGCCAGCTCACCTGAGGGAATGGGGTATGGCTACACCTTC. Its translation is CASSPEGMGYGYTF.

This clone was picked up a small number of times. The chain uses TRBV12-5 and TRBJ2-6; TRBD2 matches 13 bases. Germline V gives CDR1 LGHNT, CDR2 FRNRAP. After removal of 0 bases from V and 4 bases from J, the junction contained 3 bases not matched to a gene. The CDR3 extends over 18 amino acids. CDR3 nucleotides: TGTGCTAGTGGTTTGGTGGGACTAGCGGGATCGGGGGCCAACGTCCTGACTTTC. Its translation is CASGLVGLAGSGANVLTF.

V and J are TRBV4-2 and TRBJ2-1; D is perhaps TRBD2 (6 bases). This CDR3 is built from 16 residues. Germline loops: CDR1 LGHNA, CDR2 YNFKEQ. Trimming cost V 0 bases and J 9 bases, with 18 bases left between them. This CDR3 reads CASSQDPPGVTSEQFF. The CDR3 DNA follows: TGTGCCAGCAGCCAAGACCCGCCGGGGGTGACCAGTGAGCAGTTCTTC.

This chain joins TRBV2 and TRBJ1-5, with D possibly being TRBD1 (6 bases). Germline lookup yields CDR1 SNHLY and CDR2 FYNNEI. This CDR3 has 14 residues. V was pared by 4 bases and J by 2 bases, with 9 bases between. In DNA form, the CDR3 reads TGTGCCAGCAGTGTAAGGACAGGCAATCAGCCCCAGCATTTT. Its translation: CASSVRTGNQPQHF. Full variable domain (rest looked up from reference TRBV2 and TRBJ1-5): EPEVTQTPSHQVTQMGQEVILRCVPISNHLYFYWYRQILGQKVEFLVSFYNNEISEKSEIFDDQFSVERPDGSNFTLKIRSTKLEDSAMYFCASSVRTGNQPQHFGDGTRLSIL.

The chain is built from TRBV6-5 and TRBJ2-1; D might be TRBD2 (5 bases). This CDR3 has 11 amino acids. V was shortened by 10 bases and J by 4 bases, with 8 bases between the two germline ends. CDR1 is MNHEY, CDR2 SVGAGI, per germline. CDR3 residues: CATERYNEQFF. The CDR3 DNA reads TGTGCCACGGAGCGGTACAATGAGCAGTTCTTC.

This clone was observed once. The chain combines TRBV5-4 with TRBJ1-6; 8 bases align to TRBD1. The CDR3 contains 15 residues. The ends lost 4 bases at V and 7 bases at J; junction bases unmatched: 7. Germline CDR1 reads SGHNT; CDR2 reads YYREEE (reference sequence). CDR3: CASSRGQATNSPLHF. CDR3 coding DNA: TGTGCCAGCAGCAGGGGACAGGCGACGAATTCACCCCTCCACTTT.